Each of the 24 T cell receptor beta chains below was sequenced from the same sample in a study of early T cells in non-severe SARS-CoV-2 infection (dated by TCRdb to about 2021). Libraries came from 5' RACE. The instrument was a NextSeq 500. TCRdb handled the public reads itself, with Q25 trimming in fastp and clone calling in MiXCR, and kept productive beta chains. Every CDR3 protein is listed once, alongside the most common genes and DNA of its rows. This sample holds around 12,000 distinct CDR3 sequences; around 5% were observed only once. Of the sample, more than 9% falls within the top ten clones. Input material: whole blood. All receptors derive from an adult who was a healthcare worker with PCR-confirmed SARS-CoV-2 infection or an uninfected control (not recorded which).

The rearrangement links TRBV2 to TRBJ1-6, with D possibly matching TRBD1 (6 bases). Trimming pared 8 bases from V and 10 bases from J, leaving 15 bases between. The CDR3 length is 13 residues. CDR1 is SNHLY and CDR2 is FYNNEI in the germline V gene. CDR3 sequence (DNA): TGTGCCAGCTCCGTGGGGGCGTACTCACCCCTCCACTTT. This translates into CASSVGAYSPLHF.

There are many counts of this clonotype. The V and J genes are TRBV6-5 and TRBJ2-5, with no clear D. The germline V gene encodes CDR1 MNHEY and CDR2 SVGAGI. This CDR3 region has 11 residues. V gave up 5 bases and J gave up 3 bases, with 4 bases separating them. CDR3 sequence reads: CASSLEETQYF. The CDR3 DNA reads TGTGCCAGCAGTCTTGAAGAGACCCAGTACTTC.

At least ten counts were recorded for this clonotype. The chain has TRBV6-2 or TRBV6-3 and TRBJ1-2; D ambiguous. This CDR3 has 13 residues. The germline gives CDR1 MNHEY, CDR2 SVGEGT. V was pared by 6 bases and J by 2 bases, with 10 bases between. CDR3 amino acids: CASSLSENYGYTF. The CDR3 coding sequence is TGTGCCAGCAGCCTCTCCGAGAACTATGGCTACACCTTC.

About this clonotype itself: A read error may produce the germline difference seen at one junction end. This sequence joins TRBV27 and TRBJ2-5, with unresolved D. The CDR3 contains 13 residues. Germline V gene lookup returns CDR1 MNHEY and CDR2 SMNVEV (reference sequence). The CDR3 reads CACSFRYQETQYF. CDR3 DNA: TGTGCCTGCAGTTTCAGGTACCAAGAGACCCAGTACTTC.

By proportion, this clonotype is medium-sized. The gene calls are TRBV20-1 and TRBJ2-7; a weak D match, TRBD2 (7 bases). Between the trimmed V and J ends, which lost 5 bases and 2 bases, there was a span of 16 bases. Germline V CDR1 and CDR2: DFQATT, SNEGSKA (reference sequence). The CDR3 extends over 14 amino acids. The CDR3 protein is CSAPPGAGAYEQYF. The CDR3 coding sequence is TGCAGTGCTCCCCCGGGGGCGGGGGCCTACGAGCAGTACTTC.

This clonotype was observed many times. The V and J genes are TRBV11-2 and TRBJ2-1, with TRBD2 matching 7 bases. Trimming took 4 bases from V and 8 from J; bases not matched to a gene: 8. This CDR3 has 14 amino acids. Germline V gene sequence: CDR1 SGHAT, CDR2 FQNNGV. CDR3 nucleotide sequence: TGTGCCAGCAGCTCGGGACTACTCACGGATGAGCAGTTCTTC. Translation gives CASSSGLLTDEQFF.

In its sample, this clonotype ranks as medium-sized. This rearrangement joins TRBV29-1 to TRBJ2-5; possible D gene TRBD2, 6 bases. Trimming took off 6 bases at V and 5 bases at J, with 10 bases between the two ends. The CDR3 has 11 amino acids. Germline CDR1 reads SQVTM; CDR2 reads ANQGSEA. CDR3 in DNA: TGCAGCGTCCGGAGGGGCGAGACCCAGTACTTC. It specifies CSVRRGETQYF.

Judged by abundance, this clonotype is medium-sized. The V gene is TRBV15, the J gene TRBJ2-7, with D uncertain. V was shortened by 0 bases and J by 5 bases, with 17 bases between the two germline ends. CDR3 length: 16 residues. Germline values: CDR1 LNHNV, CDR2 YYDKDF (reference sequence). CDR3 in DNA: TGTGCCACCAGCAGAGATGTCCAGGCCGTCCTGCACGAGCAGTACTTC. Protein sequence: CATSRDVQAVLHEQYF.

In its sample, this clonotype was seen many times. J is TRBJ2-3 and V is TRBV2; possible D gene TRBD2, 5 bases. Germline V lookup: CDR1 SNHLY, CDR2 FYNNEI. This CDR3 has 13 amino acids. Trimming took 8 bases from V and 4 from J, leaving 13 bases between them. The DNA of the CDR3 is TGTGCCAGCCTGAGAGGGTTCGCAGATACGCAGTATTTT. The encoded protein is CASLRGFADTQYF.

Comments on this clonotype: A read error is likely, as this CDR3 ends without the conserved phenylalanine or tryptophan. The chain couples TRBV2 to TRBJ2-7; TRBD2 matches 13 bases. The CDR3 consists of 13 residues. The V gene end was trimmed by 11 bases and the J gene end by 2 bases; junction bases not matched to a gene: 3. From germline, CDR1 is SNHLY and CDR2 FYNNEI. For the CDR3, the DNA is TGTGCCGGAACTAGCGGGGGGGCCTACGAGCAGTACATC. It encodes CAGTSGGAYEQYI.

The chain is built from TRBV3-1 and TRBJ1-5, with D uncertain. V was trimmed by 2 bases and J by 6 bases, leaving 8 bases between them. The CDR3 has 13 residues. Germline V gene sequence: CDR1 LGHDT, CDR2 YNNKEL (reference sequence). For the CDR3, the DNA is TGTGCCAGCAGCCAATCGGTTTTTCAGCCCCAGCATTTT. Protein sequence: CASSQSVFQPQHF.

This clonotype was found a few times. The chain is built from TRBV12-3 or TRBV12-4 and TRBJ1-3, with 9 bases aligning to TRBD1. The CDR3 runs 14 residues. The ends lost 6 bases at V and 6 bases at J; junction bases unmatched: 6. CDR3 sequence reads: CASRRTGAENTIYF. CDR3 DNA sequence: TGTGCCAGCAGAAGGACAGGGGCTGAAAACACCATATATTTT.

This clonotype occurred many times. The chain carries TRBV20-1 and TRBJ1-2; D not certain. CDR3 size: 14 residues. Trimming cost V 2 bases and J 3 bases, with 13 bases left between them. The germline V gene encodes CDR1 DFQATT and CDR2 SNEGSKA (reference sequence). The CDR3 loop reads CSARPLQSYYGYTF. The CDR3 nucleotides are TGCAGTGCTAGACCCTTACAGTCCTACTATGGCTACACCTTC.

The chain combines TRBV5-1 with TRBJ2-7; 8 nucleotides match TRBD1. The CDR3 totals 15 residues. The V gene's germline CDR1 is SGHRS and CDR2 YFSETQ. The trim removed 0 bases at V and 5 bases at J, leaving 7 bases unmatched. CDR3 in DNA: TGCGCCAGCAGCTTGGTTCTGGACAGGGTCCACGAGCAGTACTTC. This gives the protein CASSLVLDRVHEQYF.

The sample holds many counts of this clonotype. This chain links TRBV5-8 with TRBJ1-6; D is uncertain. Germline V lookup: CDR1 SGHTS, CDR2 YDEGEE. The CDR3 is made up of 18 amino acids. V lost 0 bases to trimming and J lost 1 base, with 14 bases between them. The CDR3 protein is CASSLVFGGGSYNSPLHF. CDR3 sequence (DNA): TGTGCCAGCAGCTTGGTATTCGGAGGAGGATCCTATAATTCACCCCTCCACTTT.

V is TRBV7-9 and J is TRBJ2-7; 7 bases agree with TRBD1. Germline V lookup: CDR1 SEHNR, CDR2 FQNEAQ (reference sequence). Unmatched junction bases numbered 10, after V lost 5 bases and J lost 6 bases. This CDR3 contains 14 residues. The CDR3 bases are TGTGCCAGCAGCAAAGGGGACAGCTCCATCGAGCAGTACTTC. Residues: CASSKGDSSIEQYF.

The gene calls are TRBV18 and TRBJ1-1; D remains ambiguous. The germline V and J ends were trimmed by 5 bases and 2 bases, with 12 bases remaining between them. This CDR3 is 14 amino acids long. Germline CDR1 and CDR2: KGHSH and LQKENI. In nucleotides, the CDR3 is TGTGCCAGCTCATCGGACGCCTCAAACACTGAAGCTTTCTTT. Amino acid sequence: CASSSDASNTEAFF. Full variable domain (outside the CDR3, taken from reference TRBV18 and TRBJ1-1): NAGVMQNPRHLVRRRGQEARLRCSPMKGHSHVYWYRQLPEEGLKFMVYLQKENIIDESGMPKERFSAEFPKEGPSILRIQQVVRGDSAAYFCASSSDASNTEAFFGQGTRLTVV.

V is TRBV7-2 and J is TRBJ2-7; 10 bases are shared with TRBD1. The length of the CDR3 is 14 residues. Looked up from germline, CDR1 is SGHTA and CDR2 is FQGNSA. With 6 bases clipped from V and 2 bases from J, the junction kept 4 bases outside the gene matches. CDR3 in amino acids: CASSYGTGAYEQYF. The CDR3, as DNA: TGTGCCAGCAGTTATGGGACAGGGGCCTACGAGCAGTACTTC. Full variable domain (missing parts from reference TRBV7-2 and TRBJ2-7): GAGVSQSPSNKVTEKGKDVELRCDPISGHTALYWYRQSLGQGLEFLIYFQGNSAPDKSGLPSDRFSAERTGGSVSTLTIQRTQQEDSAVYLCASSYGTGAYEQYFGPGTRLTVT.

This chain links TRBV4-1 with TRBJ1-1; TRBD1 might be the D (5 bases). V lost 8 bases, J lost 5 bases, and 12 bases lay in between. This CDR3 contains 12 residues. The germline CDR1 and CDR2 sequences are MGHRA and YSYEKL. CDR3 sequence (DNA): TGCGCCAGCCACCACGCAGGGACTGAAGCTTTCTTT. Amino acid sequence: CASHHAGTEAFF.

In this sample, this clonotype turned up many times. CDR3 protein: CASSQVSGELFF. In nucleotides, the CDR3 is TGTGCCAGCAGCCAAGTATCCGGGGAGCTGTTTTTT. The chain has TRBV6-1 and TRBJ2-2; D uncertain. V lost 6 bases and J lost 6, with 8 bases in between. CDR3 size: 12 residues. Germline CDR1 MNHNS, CDR2 SASEGT.

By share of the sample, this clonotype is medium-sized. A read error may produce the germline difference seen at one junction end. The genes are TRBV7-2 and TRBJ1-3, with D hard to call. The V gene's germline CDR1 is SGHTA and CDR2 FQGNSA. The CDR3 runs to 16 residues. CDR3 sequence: CASSLVVSVSENTIYF. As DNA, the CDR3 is TGTGCCAGCAGCTTAGTGGTTAGTGTGTCTGAAAACACCATATATTTT. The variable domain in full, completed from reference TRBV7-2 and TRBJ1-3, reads GAGVSQSPSNKVTEKGKDVELRCDPISGHTALYWYRQSLGQGLEFLIYFQGNSAPDKSGLPSDRFSAERTGGSVSTLTIQRTQQEDSAVYLCASSLVVSVSENTIYFGEGSWLTVV.

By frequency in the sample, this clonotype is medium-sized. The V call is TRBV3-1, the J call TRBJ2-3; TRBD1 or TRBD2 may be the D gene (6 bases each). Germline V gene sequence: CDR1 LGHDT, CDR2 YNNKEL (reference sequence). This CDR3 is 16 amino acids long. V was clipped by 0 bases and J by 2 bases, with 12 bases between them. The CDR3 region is CASSQETGANTDTQYF. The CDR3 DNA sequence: TGTGCCAGCAGCCAAGAAACGGGGGCCAACACAGATACGCAGTATTTT.

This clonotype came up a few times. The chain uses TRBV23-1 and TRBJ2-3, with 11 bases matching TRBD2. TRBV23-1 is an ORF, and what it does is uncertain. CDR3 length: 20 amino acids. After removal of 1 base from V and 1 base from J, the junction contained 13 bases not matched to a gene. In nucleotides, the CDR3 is TGCGCCAGCAGTCAATTCTGTAACTCGACTAGCGGGGCTCGCACAGATACGCAGTATTTT. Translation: CASSQFCNSTSGARTDTQYF.

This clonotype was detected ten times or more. As DNA, the CDR3 is TGTGCCTGTGGCGAGGGAGGATACCAAGGAGAGACCCAGTACTTC. Translated, it gives CACGEGGYQGETQYF. The chain combines TRBV7-2 with TRBJ2-5; TRBD2 is a possible D gene (6 bases). The germline V gene has CDR1 SGHTA and CDR2 FQGNSA. With 11 bases removed from V and 4 bases from J, the gap between germline ends came to 23 bases. CDR3 length equals 15 residues.